This TCR beta chain was identified during a study of beta chain features in type 1 diabetes. Whole-study findings and limits: Sequencing the cDNA could make cells with high TCR expression show up more than they should. For patients, the naive, central memory and Treg TCRB repertoires appeared more alike than for healthy donors. TCRB CDR3 length was moderately but significantly reduced in all four CD4+ subsets of Type 1 diabetes patients.

Notes on this clone: The antigen is unknown.

What was sequenced were expressed TCRB transcripts, since all of the isolated RNA had been reverse transcribed. The data were produced by immunoSEQ multiplex PCR, yet TCRdb's version contains in-frame clones alone and is incomplete. The table shows about 230,000 clones, with 16% occurring only once. The CDR3 runs to 13 residues. V was shortened by 0 bases and J by 1 base, with 4 bases between the two germline ends. The V gene's germline CDR1 is SGDLS and CDR2 YYNGEE. Each sorted fraction was over 95% pure. The gene calls are TRBV9 and TRBJ2-5; D is unresolved. The clonotype was recovered from a man aged 30 to 45 with type 1 diabetes. The sample was naive CD4+ T cells from blood. CDR3 nucleotides: TGTGCCAGCAGCGTAGGGACCCAAGAGACCCAGTACTTC. This gives the protein CASSVGTQETQYF.